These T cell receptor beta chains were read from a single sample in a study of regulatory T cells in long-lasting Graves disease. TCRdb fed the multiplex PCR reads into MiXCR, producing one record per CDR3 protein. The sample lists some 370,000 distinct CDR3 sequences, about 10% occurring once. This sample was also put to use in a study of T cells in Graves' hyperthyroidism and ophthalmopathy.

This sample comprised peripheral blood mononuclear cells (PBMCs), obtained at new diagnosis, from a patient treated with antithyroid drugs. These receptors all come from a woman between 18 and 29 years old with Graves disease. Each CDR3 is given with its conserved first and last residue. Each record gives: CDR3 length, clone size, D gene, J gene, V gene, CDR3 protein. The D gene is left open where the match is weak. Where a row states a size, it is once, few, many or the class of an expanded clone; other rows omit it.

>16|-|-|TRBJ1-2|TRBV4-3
CASSQVLMTAQSGYTF
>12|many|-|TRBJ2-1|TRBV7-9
CASSAGNNEQFF
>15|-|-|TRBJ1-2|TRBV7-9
CASSLMMGGSHGYTF
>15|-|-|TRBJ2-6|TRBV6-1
CASSGGYSGANVLTF
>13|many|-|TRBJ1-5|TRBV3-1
CASSQDPLQPQHF
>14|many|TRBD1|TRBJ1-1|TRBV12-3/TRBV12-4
CASSSKTRQGGAFF
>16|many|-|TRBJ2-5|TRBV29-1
CSAIPSAVRYQETQYF
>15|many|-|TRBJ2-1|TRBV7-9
CASRLTEGQNNEQFF
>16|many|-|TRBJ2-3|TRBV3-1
CASSQDAGQITDTQYF
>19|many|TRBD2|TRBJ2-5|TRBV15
CATSIGSGGRLRFQETQYF
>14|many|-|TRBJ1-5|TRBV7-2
CASSLNPADQPQHF
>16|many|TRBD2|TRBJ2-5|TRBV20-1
CSAHSGLAGDMETQYF
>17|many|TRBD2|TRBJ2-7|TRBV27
CASSLSRLAPYSYEQYF
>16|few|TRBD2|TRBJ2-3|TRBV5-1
CASSLGTSMPTDTQYF
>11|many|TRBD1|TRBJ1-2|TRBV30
CAGGQAYGYTF
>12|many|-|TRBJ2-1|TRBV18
CASSPWINEQFF
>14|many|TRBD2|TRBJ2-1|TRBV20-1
CSAPGGGSGNEQFF
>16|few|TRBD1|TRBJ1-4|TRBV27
CASRKLNRGTNEKLFF
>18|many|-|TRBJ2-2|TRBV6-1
CASRTLHPRRQNTGELFF
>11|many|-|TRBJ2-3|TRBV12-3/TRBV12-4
CASSRADTQYF
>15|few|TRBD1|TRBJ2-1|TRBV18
CASSPISRTGREQFF
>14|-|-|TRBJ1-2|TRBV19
CASRVGGVGVGYTF
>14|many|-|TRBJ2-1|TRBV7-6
CASKKETSYNEQFF
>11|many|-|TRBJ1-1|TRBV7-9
CASTWDLEAFF
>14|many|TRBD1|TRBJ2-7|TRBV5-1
CASSLLDRGDEQYF
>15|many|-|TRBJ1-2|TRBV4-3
CASSQDYAGFYGYTF
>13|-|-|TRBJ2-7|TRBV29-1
CSVGGGDSYEQYF
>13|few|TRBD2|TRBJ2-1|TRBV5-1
CASNLGTNNEQFF
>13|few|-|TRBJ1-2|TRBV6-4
CASSDSNGNGYTF
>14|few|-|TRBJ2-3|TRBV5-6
CASSFNGGADTQYF
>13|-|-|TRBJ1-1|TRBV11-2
CASSAGLRTEAFF
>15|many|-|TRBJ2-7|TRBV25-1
CASSESLRPTYEQYF
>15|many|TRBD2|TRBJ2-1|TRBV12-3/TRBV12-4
CASSSSGRARGEQFF
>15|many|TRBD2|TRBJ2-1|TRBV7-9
CASSLFSGRGDEQFF
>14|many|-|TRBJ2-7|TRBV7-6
CASSLEMGSYEQYF
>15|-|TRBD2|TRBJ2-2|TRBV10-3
CAITTSGGAYGELFF
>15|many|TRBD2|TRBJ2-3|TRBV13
CASSLTGGSTDTQYF
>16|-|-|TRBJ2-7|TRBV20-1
CSARTGRKREGYEQYF
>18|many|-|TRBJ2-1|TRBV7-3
CASSLAKLRAGVRNEQFF
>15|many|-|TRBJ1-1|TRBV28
CASSLFGGMNTEAFF
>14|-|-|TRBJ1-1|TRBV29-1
CSVSSWGMNTEAFF
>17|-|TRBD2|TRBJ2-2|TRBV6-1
CASSRLAGEQNTGELFF
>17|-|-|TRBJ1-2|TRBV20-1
CSATNAPGTMREYGYTF
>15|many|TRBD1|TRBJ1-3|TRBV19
CATGQGPNSGNTIYF
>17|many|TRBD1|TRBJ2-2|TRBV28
CASTLAGGPLATGELFF
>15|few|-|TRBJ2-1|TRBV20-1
CSAKRWGASYNEQFF
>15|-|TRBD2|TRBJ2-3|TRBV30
CAWSPGTRITDTQYF
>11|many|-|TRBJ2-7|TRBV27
CASSLGRRQYF
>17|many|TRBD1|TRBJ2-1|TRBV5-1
CASSLVFGDRETGRGFF
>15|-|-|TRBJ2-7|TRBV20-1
CSARGAYHGFYEQYF
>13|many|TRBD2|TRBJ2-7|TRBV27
CASSFAGGGEQYF
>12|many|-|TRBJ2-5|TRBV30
CAWSGQVETQYF
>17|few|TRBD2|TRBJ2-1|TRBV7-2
CASSLSGSLAQNNEQFF
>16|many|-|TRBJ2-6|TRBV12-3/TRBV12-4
CASSTHRVGGANVLTF
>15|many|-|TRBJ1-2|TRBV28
CASSLKGSSTYDYTF
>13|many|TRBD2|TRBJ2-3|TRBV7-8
CASSPLAGEAQYF
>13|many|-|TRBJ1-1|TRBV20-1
CSAPTEVHTEAFF